These 9 T cell receptor beta chains were all obtained from the same sample, sequenced in a study of lymphopenia after photon versus proton radiotherapy. Assay: immunoSEQ multiplex PCR; the TCRdb copy retains only in-frame clones and omits some. The repertoire consists of some 38,000 clones, with about 94% occurring once and the leading ten covering over 12%. This sample comprised peripheral blood, obtained from a patient treated with photon-based radiotherapy. These receptors were obtained from a man aged 55 to 70 with cholangiocarcinoma.

The V call is TRBV7-2, the J call TRBJ2-2; no clear D gene. Germline assignment: CDR1 SGHTA and CDR2 FQGNSA. Trimming took 2 bases from V and 0 from J, leaving 10 bases between them. The CDR3 has 16 residues. The CDR3 coding sequence is TGTGCCAGCAGCTTATCTGCACATTCGAACACCGGGGAGCTGTTTTTT. Amino acid sequence: CASSLSAHSNTGELFF.

Here the CDR3 reads CASSIGTGDLYEQYF. The CDR3 coding sequence is TGTGCCAGCAGCATAGGGACAGGTGACCTCTACGAGCAGTACTTC. The chain carries TRBV21-1 and TRBJ2-7; no check of the table's D call, TRBD1, against the DNA was made. TRBV21-1 is marked as a pseudogene. This CDR3 is 15 amino acids long.

The chain combines TRBV4-2 with TRBJ2-6; D might be TRBD2 (5 bases). V shed 4 bases and J shed 1 base, with 17 bases lying between them. This CDR3 contains 18 residues. Per the germline V gene, CDR1 is LGHNA and CDR2 is YNFKEQ. The CDR3 DNA reads as TGTGCCAGCAGCCCCGGACTCCTTACCTTTTCTGGGGCCAACGTCCTGACTTTC. It translates to CASSPGLLTFSGANVLTF.

The chain is built from TRBV2 and TRBJ2-1; D is possibly TRBD1 (6 bases). The germline CDR1 and CDR2 sequences are SNHLY and FYNNEI. This CDR3 region has 13 residues. With 2 bases removed from V and 6 bases from J, the gap between germline ends came to 8 bases. In DNA form, the CDR3 reads TGTGCCAGCAGTGAAAGACAGGCCAATGAGCAGTTCTTC. Amino acids: CASSERQANEQFF.

This rearrangement joins TRBV5-4 to TRBJ2-3; D perhaps matches TRBD2 (5 bases). Germline lookup yields CDR1 SGHNT and CDR2 YYREEE (reference sequence). Trimming removed 2 bases at V and 2 bases at J, with 9 bases between. The CDR3 has 14 amino acids. The DNA of the CDR3 is TGTGCCAGCAGCTTTGAGCGGAACACAGATACGCAGTATTTT. Translating it yields CASSFERNTDTQYF.

This rearrangement joins TRBV4-2 to TRBJ2-6, with D tentatively TRBD1 (6 bases). This CDR3 region has 17 residues. CDR1 LGHNA and CDR2 YNFKEQ come from the germline V gene. Between the trimmed V and J ends, which lost 5 bases and 0 bases, there was a span of 14 bases. In DNA, the CDR3 is TGTGCCAGCAGCGCCCGACAGGTGCTCTCTGGGGCCAACGTCCTGACTTTC. Translated, it gives CASSARQVLSGANVLTF.

CDR3 residues: CASSFTLGTGELFF. CDR3 sequence (DNA): TGTGCCAGCAGTTTTACGTTGGGCACCGGGGAGCTGTTTTTT. The chain carries TRBV27 and TRBJ2-2; D is ambiguous. Germline CDR1 MNHEY, CDR2 SMNVEV (reference sequence). The length of the CDR3 is 14 residues. V gave up 3 bases and J gave up 4 bases, with 9 bases separating them.

This clone came up once. The chain carries TRBV7-2 and TRBJ2-7; TRBD2 matches 14 bases. CDR1 SGHTA and CDR2 FQGNSA come from the germline V gene. The CDR3 sequence is 15 residues long. Trimming removed 5 bases from V and 6 bases from J; junction bases left unmatched: 6. The CDR3 protein is CASSPPGLAGGEQYF. For the CDR3, the DNA is TGTGCCAGCAGCCCCCCCGGACTAGCGGGGGGCGAGCAGTACTTC.

The table lists this clone with a count of one. The chain couples TRBV9 to TRBJ1-6; D not certain. V was cut by 0 bases and J by 9 bases, with 4 bases left in between. The germline gives CDR1 SGDLS, CDR2 YYNGEE. This CDR3 has 12 amino acids. The CDR3, as DNA: TGTGCCAGCAGCGTAGGCACTTCACCCCTCCACTTT. Amino acids: CASSVGTSPLHF.